This TCR beta chain was captured by sequencing in a study of T cell repertoires in cytomegalovirus infection. Looked up from germline, CDR1 is KGHSH and CDR2 is LQKENI. The CDR3 covers 15 residues. V lost 2 bases, J lost 4 bases, and 12 bases lay in between. TCRdb passed the reads through MiXCR, listing each CDR3 protein once. The table has fewer than 650,000 distinct CDR3 sequences, 40% seen once. With regard to this clonotype: Its target is unknown.

This specimen was cultured PBMCs, taken from culture after CMV antigen stimulation. This receptor was taken from a human donor in good health (CMV status not recorded). Some clones in this sample may be carry-over from other donors' samples. The rearrangement links TRBV18 to TRBJ2-1; no clear D. CDR3 residues: CASSPASAEYNEQFF. CDR3 coding DNA: TGTGCCAGCTCACCAGCTTCGGCGGAATACAATGAGCAGTTCTTC. The entire variable domain, with the rest obtained from reference TRBV18 and TRBJ2-1, is as follows: NAGVMQNPRHLVRRRGQEARLRCSPMKGHSHVYWYRQLPEEGLKFMVYLQKENIIDESGMPKERFSAEFPKEGPSILRIQQVVRGDSAAYFCASSPASAEYNEQFFGPGTRLTVL.